The rows below give T cell receptor beta chains drawn from one sample of a study of cytomegalovirus exposure and HLA in healthy donors. The table came from immunoSEQ multiplex PCR; TCRdb's copy has only in-frame clones and leaves some out. Its table lists 200,000 to 250,000 clones. Material for sequencing was PBMCs. The receptors originated from a woman aged 25 to 45 in good health and CMV-seropositive. Each CDR3 is given with its conserved first and last residue. The D gene is left open where the match is weak.

cdr3_length,d_call,j_call,v_call,cdr3_nt,cdr3_aa
15,.,TRBJ2-2,TRBV19,TGTGCCAGTAGAATAGGGCCGTATAACACCGGGGAGCTGTTTTTT,CASRIGPYNTGELFF
14,TRBD1,TRBJ1-4,TRBV18,TGTGCCAGCTCACCTGGACAGGGGGTTGAAAAACTGTTTTTT,CASSPGQGVEKLFF
13,.,TRBJ1-2,TRBV15,TGTGCCACCAGTGCTGGGGAGGGTTGGGGCTACACCTTC,CATSAGEGWGYTF
16,TRBD1,TRBJ1-2,TRBV6-6,TGTGCCAGCAGTTACGCCGCCGGGACAGACAACTATGGCTACACCTTC,CASSYAAGTDNYGYTF
14,TRBD2,TRBJ2-5,TRBV19,TGTGCCAGTAGCCGGGACTACTCCCGGGAGACCCAGTACTTC,CASSRDYSRETQYF
14,.,TRBJ1-1,TRBV25-1,TGTGCCAGCAGTTCGGGGGTTATGTACACTGAAGCTTTCTTT,CASSSGVMYTEAFF
15,.,TRBJ2-1,TRBV7-6,TGTGCCAGCAGCTCGGAGTGGGGGGCCTACAATGAGCAGTTCTTC,CASSSEWGAYNEQFF
15,.,TRBJ1-5,TRBV6-1,TGTGCCAGCAGTGAAGTGGGGGGAAATTATCAGCCCCAGCATTTT,CASSEVGGNYQPQHF
13,.,TRBJ1-5,TRBV19,TGTGCCAGTAGCTCAGGGGTAAGGCAGCCCCAGCATTTT,CASSSGVRQPQHF
13,TRBD1,TRBJ2-7,TRBV11-2,TGTGCCAGCAGCTTCGACAGGGACGGCGAGCAGTACTTC,CASSFDRDGEQYF
14,.,TRBJ2-3,TRBV7-8,TGTGCCAGCAGCTACGGGTTCCCCACAGATACGCAGTATTTT,CASSYGFPTDTQYF
16,TRBD1,TRBJ2-3,TRBV9,TGTGCCAGCAGCGTAAGGAGACAGGGGAGGACAGATACGCAGTATTTT,CASSVRRQGRTDTQYF
15,TRBD1,TRBJ1-1,TRBV19,TGTGCCAGTAGTACCCCAGGACAGGTTCGAACTGAAGCTTTCTTT,CASSTPGQVRTEAFF
12,.,TRBJ1-1,TRBV6-1,TGTGCCAGCAAGATGGGGCCCACTGAAGCTTTCTTT,CASKMGPTEAFF
13,.,TRBJ2-7,TRBV4-1,TGCGCCAGCAGCCGAGCATTGGGGCACGAGCAGTACTTC,CASSRALGHEQYF
16,TRBD2,TRBJ2-3,TRBV5-1,TGCGCCAGCAGCTTGCGAGCTAGCGGGATTTCAGATACGCAGTATTTT,CASSLRASGISDTQYF
16,TRBD1,TRBJ2-3,TRBV9,TGTGCCAGCAGCGTAGTAGGACAGGAAATAACAGATACGCAGTATTTT,CASSVVGQEITDTQYF
15,TRBD1,TRBJ1-1,TRBV7-9,TGTGCCAGCAGCTGGACAGGGGTACGGCACACTGAAGCTTTCTTT,CASSWTGVRHTEAFF
13,TRBD1,TRBJ1-1,TRBV27,TGTGCCAGCAAGCAGGGGGCTAGCACTGAAGCTTTCTTT,CASKQGASTEAFF
14,.,TRBJ2-3,TRBV7-2,TGTGCCAGCAGCTTAGGACTAGACTTCGAGACGCAGTATTTT,CASSLGLDFETQYF
15,.,TRBJ1-6,TRBV4-1,TGCGCCAGCAGCCAATTAGAGGTGCGAGGGTCACCCCTCCACTTT,CASSQLEVRGSPLHF
17,TRBD1,TRBJ1-5,TRBV23-1,TGCGCCAGCAGTCAATCGAAGTATGGGACAGGGCATGGGCCCCAGCATTTT,CASSQSKYGTGHGPQHF